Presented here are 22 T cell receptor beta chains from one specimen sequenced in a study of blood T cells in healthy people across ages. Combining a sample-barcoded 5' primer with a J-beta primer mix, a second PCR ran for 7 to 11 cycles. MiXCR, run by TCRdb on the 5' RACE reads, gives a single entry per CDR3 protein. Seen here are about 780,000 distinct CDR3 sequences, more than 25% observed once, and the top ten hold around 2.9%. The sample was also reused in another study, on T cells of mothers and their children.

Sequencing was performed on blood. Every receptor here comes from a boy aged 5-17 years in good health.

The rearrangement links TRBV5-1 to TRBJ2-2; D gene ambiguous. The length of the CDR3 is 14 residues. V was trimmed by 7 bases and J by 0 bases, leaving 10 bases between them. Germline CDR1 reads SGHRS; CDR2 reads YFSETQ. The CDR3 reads CASRVFANTGELFF. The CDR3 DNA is TGCGCCAGCCGGGTCTTCGCGAACACCGGGGAGCTGTTTTTT.

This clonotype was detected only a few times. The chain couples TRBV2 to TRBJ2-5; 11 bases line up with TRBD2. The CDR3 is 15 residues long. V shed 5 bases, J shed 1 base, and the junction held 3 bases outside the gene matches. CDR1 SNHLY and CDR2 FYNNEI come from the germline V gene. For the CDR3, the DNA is TGTGCCAGCAGTTATAGCGGGGGGGCCCAAGAGACCCAGTACTTC. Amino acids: CASSYSGGAQETQYF.

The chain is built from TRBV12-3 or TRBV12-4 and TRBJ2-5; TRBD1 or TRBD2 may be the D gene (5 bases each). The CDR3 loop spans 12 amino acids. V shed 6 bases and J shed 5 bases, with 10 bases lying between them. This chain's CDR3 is CASSGAKETQYF. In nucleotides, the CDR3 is TGTGCCAGCAGCGGGGCGAAGGAGACCCAGTACTTC.

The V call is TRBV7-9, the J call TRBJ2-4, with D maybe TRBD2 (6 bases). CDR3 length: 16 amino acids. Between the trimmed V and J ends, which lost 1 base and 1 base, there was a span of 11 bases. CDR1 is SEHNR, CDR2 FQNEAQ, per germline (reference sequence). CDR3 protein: CASSLGLARAKNIQYF. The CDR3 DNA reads TGTGCCAGCAGCTTAGGTCTAGCGAGGGCCAAAAACATTCAGTACTTC.

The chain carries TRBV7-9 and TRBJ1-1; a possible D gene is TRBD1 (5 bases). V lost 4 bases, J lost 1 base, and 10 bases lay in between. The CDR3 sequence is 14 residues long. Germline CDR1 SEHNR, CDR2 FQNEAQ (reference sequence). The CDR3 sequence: CASSYGTRNTEAFF. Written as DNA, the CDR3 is TGTGCCAGCAGCTACGGGACCAGGAACACTGAAGCTTTCTTT.

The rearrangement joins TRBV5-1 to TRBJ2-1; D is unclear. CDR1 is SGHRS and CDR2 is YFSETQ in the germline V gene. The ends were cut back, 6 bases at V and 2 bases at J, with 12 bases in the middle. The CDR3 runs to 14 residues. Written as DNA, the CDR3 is TGCGCCAGCAAGAGTGGGGAAACCTACAATGAGCAGTTCTTC. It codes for CASKSGETYNEQFF.

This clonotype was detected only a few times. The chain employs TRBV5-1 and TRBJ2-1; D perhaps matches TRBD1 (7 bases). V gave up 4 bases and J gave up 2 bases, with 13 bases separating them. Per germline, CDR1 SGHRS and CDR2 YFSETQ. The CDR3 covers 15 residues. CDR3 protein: CASSRRGEAYNEQFF. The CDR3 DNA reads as TGCGCCAGCAGCCGCAGGGGGGAGGCCTACAATGAGCAGTTCTTC. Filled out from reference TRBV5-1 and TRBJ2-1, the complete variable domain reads KAGVTQTPRYLIKTRGQQVTLSCSPISGHRSVSWYQQTPGQGLQFLFEYFSETQRNKGNFPGRFSGRQFSNSRSEMNVSTLELGDSALYLCASSRRGEAYNEQFFGPGTRLTVL.

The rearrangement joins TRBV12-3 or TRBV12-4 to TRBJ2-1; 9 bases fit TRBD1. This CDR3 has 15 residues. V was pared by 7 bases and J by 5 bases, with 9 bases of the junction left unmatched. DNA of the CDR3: TGTGCCAGCATCTTACAGGGGGCATTCCACAATGAGCAGTTCTTC. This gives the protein CASILQGAFHNEQFF.

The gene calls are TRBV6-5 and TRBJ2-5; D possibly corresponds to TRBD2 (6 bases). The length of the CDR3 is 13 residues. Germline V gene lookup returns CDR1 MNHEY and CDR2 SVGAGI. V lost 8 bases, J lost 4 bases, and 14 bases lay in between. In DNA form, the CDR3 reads TGTGCCAGCGCGCGGGGTTTGGGAGAGACCCAGTACTTC. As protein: CASARGLGETQYF.

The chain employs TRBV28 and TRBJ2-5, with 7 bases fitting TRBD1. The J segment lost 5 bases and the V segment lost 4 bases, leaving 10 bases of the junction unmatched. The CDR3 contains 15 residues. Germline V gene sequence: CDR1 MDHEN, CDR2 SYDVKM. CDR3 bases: TGTGCCAGCAGTTCCGGACAGGCCGGGATGGAGACCCAGTACTTC. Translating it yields CASSSGQAGMETQYF.

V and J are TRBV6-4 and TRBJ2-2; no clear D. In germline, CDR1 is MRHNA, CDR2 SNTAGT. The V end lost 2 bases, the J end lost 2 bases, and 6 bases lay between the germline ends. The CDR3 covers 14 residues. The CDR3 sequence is CASSDPNNTGELFF. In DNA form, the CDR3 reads TGTGCCAGCAGTGACCCTAATAACACCGGGGAGCTGTTTTTT.

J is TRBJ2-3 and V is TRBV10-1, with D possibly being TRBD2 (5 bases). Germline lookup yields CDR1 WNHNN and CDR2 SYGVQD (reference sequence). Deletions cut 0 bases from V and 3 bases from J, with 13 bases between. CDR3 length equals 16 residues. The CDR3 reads CASSESASGPTDTQYF. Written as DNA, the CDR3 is TGCGCCAGCAGTGAGTCGGCCAGCGGTCCTACAGATACGCAGTATTTT.

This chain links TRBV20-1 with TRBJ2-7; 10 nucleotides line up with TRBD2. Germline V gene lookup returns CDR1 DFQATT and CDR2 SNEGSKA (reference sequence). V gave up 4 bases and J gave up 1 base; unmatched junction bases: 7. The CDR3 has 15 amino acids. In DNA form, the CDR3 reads TGCAGTGCTATTTCGCTAGCGGGAGCATCCTACGAGCAGTACTTC. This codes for CSAISLAGASYEQYF.

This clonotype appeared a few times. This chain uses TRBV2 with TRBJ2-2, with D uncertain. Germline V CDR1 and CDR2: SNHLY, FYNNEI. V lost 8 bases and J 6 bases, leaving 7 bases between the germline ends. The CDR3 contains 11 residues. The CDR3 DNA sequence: TGTGCCAGCGGAGCCGCCGGGGAGCTGTTTTTT. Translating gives CASGAAGELFF.

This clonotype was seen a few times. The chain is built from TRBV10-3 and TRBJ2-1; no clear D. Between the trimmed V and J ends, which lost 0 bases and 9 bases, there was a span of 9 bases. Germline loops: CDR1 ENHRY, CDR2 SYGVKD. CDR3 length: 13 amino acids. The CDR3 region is CAISESRNGEQFF. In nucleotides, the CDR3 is TGTGCCATCAGTGAGTCGCGGAACGGTGAGCAGTTCTTC.

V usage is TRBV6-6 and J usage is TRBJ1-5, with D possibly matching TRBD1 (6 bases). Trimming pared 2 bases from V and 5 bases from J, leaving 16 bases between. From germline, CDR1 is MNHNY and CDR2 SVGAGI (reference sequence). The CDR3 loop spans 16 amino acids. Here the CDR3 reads CASSYEGPRGHQPQHF. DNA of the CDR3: TGTGCCAGCAGTTACGAGGGGCCCAGGGGCCATCAGCCCCAGCATTTT.

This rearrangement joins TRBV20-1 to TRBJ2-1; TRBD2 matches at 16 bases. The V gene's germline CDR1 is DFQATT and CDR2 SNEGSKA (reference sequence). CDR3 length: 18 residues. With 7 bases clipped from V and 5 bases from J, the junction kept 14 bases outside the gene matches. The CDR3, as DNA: TGCAGTGGAATTTCCGGGACTAGCGGGGGGGCCGGGCACAATGAGCAGTTCTTC. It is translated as CSGISGTSGGAGHNEQFF.

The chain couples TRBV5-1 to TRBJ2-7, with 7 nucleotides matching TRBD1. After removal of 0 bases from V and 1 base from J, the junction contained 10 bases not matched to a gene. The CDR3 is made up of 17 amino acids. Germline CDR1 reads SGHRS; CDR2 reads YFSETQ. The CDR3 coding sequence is TGCGCCAGCAGCTTGGCCAGGACAGGCCACACTTCCTACGAGCAGTACTTC. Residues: CASSLARTGHTSYEQYF.

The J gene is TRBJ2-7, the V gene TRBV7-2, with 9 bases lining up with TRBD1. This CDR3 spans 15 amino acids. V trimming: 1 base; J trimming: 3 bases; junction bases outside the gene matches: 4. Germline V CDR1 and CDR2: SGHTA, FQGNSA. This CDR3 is CASSLVTGGVYEQYF. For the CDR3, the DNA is TGTGCCAGCAGCTTAGTCACAGGGGGCGTCTACGAGCAGTACTTC. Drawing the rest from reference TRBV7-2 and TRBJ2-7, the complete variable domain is GAGVSQSPSNKVTEKGKDVELRCDPISGHTALYWYRQSLGQGLEFLIYFQGNSAPDKSGLPSDRFSAERTGGSVSTLTIQRTQQEDSAVYLCASSLVTGGVYEQYFGPGTRLTVT.

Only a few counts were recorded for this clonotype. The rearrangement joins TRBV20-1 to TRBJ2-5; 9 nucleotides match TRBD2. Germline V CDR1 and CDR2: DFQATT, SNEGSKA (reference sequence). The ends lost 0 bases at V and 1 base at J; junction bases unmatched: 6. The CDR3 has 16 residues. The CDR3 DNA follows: TGCAGTGCTAGAGATCCCCAGCGGGGGGTCCAAGAGACCCAGTACTTC. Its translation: CSARDPQRGVQETQYF.

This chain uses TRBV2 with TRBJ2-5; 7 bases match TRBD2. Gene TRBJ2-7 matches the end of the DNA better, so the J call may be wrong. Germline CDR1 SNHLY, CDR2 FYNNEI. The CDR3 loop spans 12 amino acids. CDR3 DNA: TGTGCCAGCAAGGCGGGGGTCTACGAGCAGTACTTC. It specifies CASKAGVYEQYF.

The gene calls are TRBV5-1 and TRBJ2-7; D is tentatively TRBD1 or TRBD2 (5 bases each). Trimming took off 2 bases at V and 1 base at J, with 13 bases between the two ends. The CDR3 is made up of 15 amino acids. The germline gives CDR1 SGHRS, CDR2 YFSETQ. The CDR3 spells CASSFGRDRSYEQYF. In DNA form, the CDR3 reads TGCGCCAGCAGCTTTGGCCGGGACCGATCCTACGAGCAGTACTTC. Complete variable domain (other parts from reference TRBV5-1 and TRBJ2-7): KAGVTQTPRYLIKTRGQQVTLSCSPISGHRSVSWYQQTPGQGLQFLFEYFSETQRNKGNFPGRFSGRQFSNSRSEMNVSTLELGDSALYLCASSFGRDRSYEQYFGPGTRLTVT.